The rows below give T cell receptor beta chains drawn from one sample of a study of T cell clones after liver transplantation. The repertoire was sequenced with immunoSEQ multiplex PCR; TCRdb's copy has only in-frame clones and lacks some. The data contain 65,000 to 90,000 clones, around nine tenths of them singletons. The source material was CD4+ T cells from blood, sampled before liver transplant. Receptors were obtained from a human donor who received a liver transplant. The CDR3 runs from the conserved cysteine through the conserved F or W. D genes are given only for firm matches. A row's size may be missing; if present it is once, few, many or a size class.

TRBV19	TRBJ1-1	12	.	.	TGTGCCAGTAGTCTAATAGGCACTGAAGCTTTCTTT	CASSLIGTEAFF
TRBV25-1	TRBJ2-2	17	.	TRBD2	TGTGCCAGCAGTGAAGCGGCGGGAGGGCCGAACACCGGGGAGCTGTTTTTT	CASSEAAGGPNTGELFF
TRBV28	TRBJ1-5	14	.	.	TGTGCCAGCAGTTTACGACCCCTGAGGCAGCCCCAGCATTTT	CASSLRPLRQPQHF
TRBV11-3	TRBJ2-7	18	.	.	TGTGCCAGCAGCTTAGATCTAAGGCTAGCGCATTCTGCCTACGAGCAGTACTTC	CASSLDLRLAHSAYEQYF
TRBV7-6	TRBJ2-1	12	.	.	TGTGCCGTAGGGTCCGGCTACAATGAGCAGTTCTTC	CAVGSGYNEQFF
TRBV19	TRBJ2-1	16	.	.	TGTGCCAGTAGTACCAGGCGGGCCACCACTTACAATGAGCAGTTCTTC	CASSTRRATTYNEQFF
TRBV5-1	TRBJ1-1	14	.	.	TGCGCCAGCAGAATGGACGGCACGAACACTGAAGCTTTCTTT	CASRMDGTNTEAFF
TRBV30	TRBJ2-6	16	.	.	TGTGCCTGGAGTTATTCAGGCCCCGGGGGGGCCAACGTCCTGACTTTC	CAWSYSGPGGANVLTF
TRBV9	TRBJ1-1	15	.	TRBD1	TGTGCCAGCAGCGCCAAACAGGGGGCAAGGACTGAAGCTTTCTTT	CASSAKQGARTEAFF
TRBV2	TRBJ2-1	15	.	TRBD2	TGTGCCAGCAGCGCCGGGACTAGCGGGAGAGGGGAGCAGTTCTTC	CASSAGTSGRGEQFF
TRBV6-5	TRBJ2-2	15	.	.	TGTGCCAGCAGTTACCAACAGGGTGGGACCGGGGAGCTGTTTTTT	CASSYQQGGTGELFF
TRBV2	TRBJ1-3	12	.	.	TGTGCCAGCAGGAGGATTGGAAACACCATATATTTT	CASRRIGNTIYF
TRBV11-3	TRBJ2-6	14	.	.	TGTGCCAGCAGGCGGAGCTCTGGGGCCAACGTCCTGACTTTC	CASRRSSGANVLTF
TRBV11-3	TRBJ2-7	13	once	.	TGTGCCAGCGGGGTGAGTGGGACCCCCGAGCAGTACTTC	CASGVSGTPEQYF
TRBV6-5	TRBJ2-7	14	.	TRBD1	TGTGCCAGCAAGAGACAGGGAAATCTCTACGAGCAGTACTTC	CASKRQGNLYEQYF
TRBV7-8	TRBJ2-7	14	.	TRBD2	TGTGCCAGCAGCTTAACGCGGGAGGGCCGGGAGCAGTACTTC	CASSLTREGREQYF
TRBV6-5	TRBJ1-5	14	once	.	TGTGCCAGCAGTTATAGGGTCGGCAATCAGCCCCAGCATTTT	CASSYRVGNQPQHF
TRBV28	TRBJ2-1	14	.	.	TGTGCCAGCAGTAGACAAGCCAACCCCAATGAGCAGTTCTTC	CASSRQANPNEQFF
TRBV18	TRBJ1-3	15	once	TRBD1	TGTGCCAGCTCAACCGGGACAGACTCTGGAAACACCATATATTTT	CASSTGTDSGNTIYF
TRBV6-1	TRBJ1-1	13	once	.	TGTGCCAGCAGCGGGACGGGAGACACTGAAGCTTTCTTT	CASSGTGDTEAFF
TRBV5-4	TRBJ2-7	16	.	TRBD1	TGTGCCAGCAGCTTTGGACAGGGGGCTAGGGGTTACGAGCAGTACTTC	CASSFGQGARGYEQYF
TRBV16	TRBJ2-7	15	.	.	TGTGCCAGCAGCCCTCTGAGGGGGGGGTCCTACGAGCAGTACTTC	CASSPLRGGSYEQYF
TRBV18	TRBJ1-2	13	.	.	TGTGCCAGCTCACCGGGGATACTCTATGGCTACACCTTC	CASSPGILYGYTF
TRBV5-1	TRBJ2-1	15	.	TRBD2	TGCGCCAGCAGCTTGGCTAGCGGAGCCCGGAATGAGCAGTTCTTC	CASSLASGARNEQFF
TRBV9	TRBJ1-2	15	once	TRBD1	TGTGCCAGCAGCGTCGACAGGGGGTCTAACTATGGCTACACCTTC	CASSVDRGSNYGYTF
TRBV30	TRBJ1-4	18	.	.	TGTGCCTGGCGGAGTAAAGGGGGGGGCAGAGCCTCAAATGAAAAACTGTTTTTT	CAWRSKGGGRASNEKLFF
TRBV19	TRBJ2-2	16	.	.	TGTGCCAGTAGTATTACTAGCTCAATGAACACCGGGGAGCTGTTTTTT	CASSITSSMNTGELFF